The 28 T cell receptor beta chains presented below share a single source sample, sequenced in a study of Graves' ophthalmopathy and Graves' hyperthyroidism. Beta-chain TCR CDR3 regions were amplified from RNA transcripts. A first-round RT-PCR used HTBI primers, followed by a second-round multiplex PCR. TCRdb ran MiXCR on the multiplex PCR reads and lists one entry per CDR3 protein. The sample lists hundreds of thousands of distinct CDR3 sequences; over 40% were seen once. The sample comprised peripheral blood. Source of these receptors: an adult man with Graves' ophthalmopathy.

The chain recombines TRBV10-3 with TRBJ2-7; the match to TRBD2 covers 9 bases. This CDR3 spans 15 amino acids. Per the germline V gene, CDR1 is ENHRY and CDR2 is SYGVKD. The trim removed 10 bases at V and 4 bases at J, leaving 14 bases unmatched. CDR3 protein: CASRGTSSGQYEQYF. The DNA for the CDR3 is TGTGCCAGCAGAGGGACTAGCTCAGGGCAATACGAGCAGTACTTC.

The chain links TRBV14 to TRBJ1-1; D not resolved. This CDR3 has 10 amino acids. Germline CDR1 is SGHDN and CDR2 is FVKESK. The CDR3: CARVLTEAFF. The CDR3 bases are TGTGCTAGAGTACTCACTGAAGCTTTCTTT.

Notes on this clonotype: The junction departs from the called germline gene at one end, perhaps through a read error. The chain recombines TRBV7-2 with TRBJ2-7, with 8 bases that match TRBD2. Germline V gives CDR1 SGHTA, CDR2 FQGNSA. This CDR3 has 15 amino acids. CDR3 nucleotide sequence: TGCGCCGGCAGCCAGTTAGGCGGGAGGTCCTACGAGCAGTACTTC. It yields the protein CAGSQLGGRSYEQYF. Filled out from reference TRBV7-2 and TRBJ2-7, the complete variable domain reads GAGVSQSPSNKVTEKGKDVELRCDPISGHTALYWYRQSLGQGLEFLIYFQGNSAPDKSGLPSDRFSAERTGGSVSTLTIQRTQQEDSAVYLCAGSQLGGRSYEQYFGPGTRLTVT.

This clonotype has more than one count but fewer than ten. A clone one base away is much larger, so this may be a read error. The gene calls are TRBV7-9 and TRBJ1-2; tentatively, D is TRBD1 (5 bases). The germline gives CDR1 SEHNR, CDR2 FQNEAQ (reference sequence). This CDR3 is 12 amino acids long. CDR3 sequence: CASSLPDRGYSF. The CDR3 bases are TGTGCCAGCAGCCTGCCCGACCGGGGCTACTCCTTC.

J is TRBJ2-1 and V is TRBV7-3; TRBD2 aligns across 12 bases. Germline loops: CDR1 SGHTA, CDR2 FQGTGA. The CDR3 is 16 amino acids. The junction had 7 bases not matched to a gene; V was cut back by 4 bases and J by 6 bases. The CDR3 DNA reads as TGTGCCAGCAGCTCGGCTAGCGGGGGGGCACGCAATGAGCAGTTCTTC. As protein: CASSSASGGARNEQFF.

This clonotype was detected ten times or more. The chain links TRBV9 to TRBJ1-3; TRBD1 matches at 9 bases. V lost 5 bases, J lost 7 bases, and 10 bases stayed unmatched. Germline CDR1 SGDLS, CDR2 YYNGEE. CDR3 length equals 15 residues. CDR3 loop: CASSTPRTGDNTIYF. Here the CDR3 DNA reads TGTGCCAGCAGTACCCCTAGGACAGGGGATAACACCATATATTTT.

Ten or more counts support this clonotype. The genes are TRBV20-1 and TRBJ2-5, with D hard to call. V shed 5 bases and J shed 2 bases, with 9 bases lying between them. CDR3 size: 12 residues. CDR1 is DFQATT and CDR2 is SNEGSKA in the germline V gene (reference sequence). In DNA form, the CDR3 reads TGCAGTGCTTACAGAACACAAGAGACCCAGTACTTC. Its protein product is CSAYRTQETQYF.

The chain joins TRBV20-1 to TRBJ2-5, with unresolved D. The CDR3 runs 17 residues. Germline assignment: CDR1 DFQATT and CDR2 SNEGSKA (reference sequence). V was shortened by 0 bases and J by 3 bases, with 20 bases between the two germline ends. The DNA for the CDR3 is TGCAGTGCTAGAGACCAACGACAATCTGCCTGGAAAGAGACCCAGTACTTC. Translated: CSARDQRQSAWKETQYF.

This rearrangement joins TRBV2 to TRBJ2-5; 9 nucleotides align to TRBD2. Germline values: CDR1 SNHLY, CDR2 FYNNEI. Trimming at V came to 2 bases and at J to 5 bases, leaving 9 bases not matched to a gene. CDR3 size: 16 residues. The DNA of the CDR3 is TGTGCCAGCAGTGAAAATAGAGCGGGAGGAGCTGAGACCCAGTACTTC. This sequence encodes CASSENRAGGAETQYF.

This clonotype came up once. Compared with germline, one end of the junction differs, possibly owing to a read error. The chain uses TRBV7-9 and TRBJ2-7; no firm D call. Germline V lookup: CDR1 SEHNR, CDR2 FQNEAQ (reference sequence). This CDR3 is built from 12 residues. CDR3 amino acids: CASSLRPSEQYF. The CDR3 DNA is TGCGCCAGCAGCTTGAGGCCCTCGGAGCAGTACTTC.

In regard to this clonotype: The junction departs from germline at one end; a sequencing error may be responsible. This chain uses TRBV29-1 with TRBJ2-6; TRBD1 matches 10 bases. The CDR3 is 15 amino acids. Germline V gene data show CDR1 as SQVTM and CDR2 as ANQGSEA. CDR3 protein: CSVEWVDRGAYVLTF. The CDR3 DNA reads TGCAGCGTTGAGTGGGTGGACAGGGGGGCCTACGTCCTGACTTTC.

Here the CDR3 reads CASSQGQGGPLHF. DNA of the CDR3: TGTGCCAGCAGCCAAGGACAGGGGGGCCCCCTCCACTTT. The chain recombines TRBV7-9 with TRBJ1-6; 10 nucleotides agree with TRBD1. V was pared by 5 bases and J by 13 bases, with 5 bases of the junction left unmatched. From germline, CDR1 is SEHNR and CDR2 FQNEAQ (reference sequence). The CDR3 runs 13 residues.

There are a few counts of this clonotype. The CDR3 spells CASSFSIRQGASSGGNTIYF. In DNA form, the CDR3 reads TGTGCCAGCAGCTTTAGTATTCGGCAGGGGGCATCCTCTGGTGGAAACACCATATATTTT. The gene calls are TRBV7-9 and TRBJ1-3; 8 positions agree with TRBD1. With 3 bases clipped from V and 3 bases from J, the junction kept 19 bases outside the gene matches. Germline lookup yields CDR1 SEHNR and CDR2 FQNEAQ (reference sequence). The CDR3 runs 20 residues.

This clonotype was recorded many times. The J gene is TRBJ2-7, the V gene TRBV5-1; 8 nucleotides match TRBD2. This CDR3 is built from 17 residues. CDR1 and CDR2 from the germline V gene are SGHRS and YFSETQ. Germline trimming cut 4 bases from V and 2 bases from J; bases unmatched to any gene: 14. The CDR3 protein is CASSQGLSTSGPYEQYF. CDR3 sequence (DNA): TGCGCCAGCAGCCAGGGACTGTCCACTAGCGGTCCCTACGAGCAGTACTTC.

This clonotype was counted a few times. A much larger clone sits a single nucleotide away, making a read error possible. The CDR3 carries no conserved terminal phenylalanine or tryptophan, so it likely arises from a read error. The CDR3 DNA reads TGTGCCAGCAGCCAAACACAGGGGGCGCCTGGAGCTTTCCTT. Encoded protein: CASSQTQGAPGAFL. This chain joins TRBV7-2 and TRBJ1-1; 9 bases fit TRBD1. CDR1 SGHTA and CDR2 FQGNSA come from the germline V gene. Trimming cost V 5 bases and J 10 bases; bases outside gene matches: 11. The CDR3 is made up of 14 amino acids.

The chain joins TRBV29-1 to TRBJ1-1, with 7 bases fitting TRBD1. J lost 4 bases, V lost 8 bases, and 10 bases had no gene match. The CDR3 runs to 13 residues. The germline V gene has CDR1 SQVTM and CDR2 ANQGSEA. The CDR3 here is CSSQGGRGTEAFF. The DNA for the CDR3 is TGCAGCAGCCAGGGGGGACGGGGCACTGAAGCTTTCTTT.

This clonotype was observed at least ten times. DNA for the CDR3: TGTGCCACCAGCAGAGTGGAAGGGGAGCAGCCCCAGCATTTT. It codes for CATSRVEGEQPQHF. The rearrangement joins TRBV15 to TRBJ1-5; D might be TRBD1 (5 bases). Germline loops: CDR1 LNHNV, CDR2 YYDKDF (reference sequence). V was cut by 1 base and J by 7 bases, with 11 bases left in between. The CDR3 has 14 residues.

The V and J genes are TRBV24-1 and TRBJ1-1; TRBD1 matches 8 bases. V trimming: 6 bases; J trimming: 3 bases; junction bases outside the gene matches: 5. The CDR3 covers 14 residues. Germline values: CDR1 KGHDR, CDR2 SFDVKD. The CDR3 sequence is CATSFDRGDTEAFF. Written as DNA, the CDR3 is TGTGCCACCAGTTTCGACAGGGGAGACACTGAAGCTTTCTTT.

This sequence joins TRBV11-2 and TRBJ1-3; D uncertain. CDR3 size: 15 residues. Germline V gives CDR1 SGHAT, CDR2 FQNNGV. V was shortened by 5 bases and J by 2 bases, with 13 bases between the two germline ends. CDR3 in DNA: TGTGCCAGCAGCGTACGAACCGGGACTGGAAACACCATATATTTT. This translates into CASSVRTGTGNTIYF.

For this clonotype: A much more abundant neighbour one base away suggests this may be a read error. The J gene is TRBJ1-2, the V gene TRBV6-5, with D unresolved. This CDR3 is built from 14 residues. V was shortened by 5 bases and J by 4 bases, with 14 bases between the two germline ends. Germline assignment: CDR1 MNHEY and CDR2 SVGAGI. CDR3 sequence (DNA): TGTGCCAGCAGTGTGCTTCAGCGGGGCTATGGCTACACCTTC. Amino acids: CASSVLQRGYGYTF.

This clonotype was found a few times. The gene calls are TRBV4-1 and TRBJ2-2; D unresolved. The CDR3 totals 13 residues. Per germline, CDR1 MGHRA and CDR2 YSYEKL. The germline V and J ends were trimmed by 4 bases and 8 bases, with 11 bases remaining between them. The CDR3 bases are TGCGCCAGCAGCCTACATCGGGCTGGGGAGCTGTTTTTT. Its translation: CASSLHRAGELFF.

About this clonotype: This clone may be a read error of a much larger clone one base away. The CDR3 region has the DNA TGTGCCAGCAGCTACCTAGAAGAGTTTAGGGGATTGTACTTC. Protein: CASSYLEEFRGLYF. The chain carries TRBV5-5 and TRBJ2-5; D may be TRBD1 (5 bases). The V gene's germline CDR1 is SGHKS and CDR2 YYEKEE (reference sequence). The V end lost 3 bases, the J end lost 13 bases, and 22 bases lay between the germline ends. CDR3 length: 14 residues.

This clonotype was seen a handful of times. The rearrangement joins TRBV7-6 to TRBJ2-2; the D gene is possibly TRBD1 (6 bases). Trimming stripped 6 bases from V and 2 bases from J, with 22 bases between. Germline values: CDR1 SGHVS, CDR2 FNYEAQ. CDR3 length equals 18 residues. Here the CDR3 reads CASRQLHQGKGNTGELFF. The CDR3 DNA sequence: TGTGCCAGCAGACAACTCCACCAGGGGAAGGGTAACACCGGGGAGCTGTTTTTT.

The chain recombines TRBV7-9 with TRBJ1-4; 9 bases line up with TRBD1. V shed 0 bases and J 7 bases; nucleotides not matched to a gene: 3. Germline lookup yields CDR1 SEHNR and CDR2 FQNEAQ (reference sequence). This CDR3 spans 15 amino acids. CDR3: CASSLADRGFEKLFF. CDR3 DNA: TGTGCCAGCAGCTTAGCGGACAGGGGATTTGAAAAACTGTTTTTT.

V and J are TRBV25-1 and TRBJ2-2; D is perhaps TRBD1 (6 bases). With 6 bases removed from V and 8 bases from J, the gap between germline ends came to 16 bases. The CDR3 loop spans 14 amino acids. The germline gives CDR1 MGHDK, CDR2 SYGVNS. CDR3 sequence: CASSQDWGRGELFF. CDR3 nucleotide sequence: TGTGCCAGCAGCCAAGATTGGGGGCGGGGGGAGCTGTTTTTT.

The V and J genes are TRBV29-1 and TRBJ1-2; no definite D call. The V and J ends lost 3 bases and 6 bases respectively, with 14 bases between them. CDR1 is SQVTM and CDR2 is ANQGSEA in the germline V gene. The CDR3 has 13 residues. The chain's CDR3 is CSVEAGAGNGYTF. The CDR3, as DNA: TGCAGCGTTGAGGCGGGAGCGGGGAATGGCTACACCTTC.

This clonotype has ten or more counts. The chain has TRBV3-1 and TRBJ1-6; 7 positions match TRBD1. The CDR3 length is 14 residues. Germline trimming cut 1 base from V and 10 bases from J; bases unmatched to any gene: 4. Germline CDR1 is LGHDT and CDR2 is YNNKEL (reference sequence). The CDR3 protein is CASSQGQGGSPLHF. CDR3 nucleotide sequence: TGTGCCAGCAGCCAAGGACAGGGAGGGTCACCCCTCCACTTT.

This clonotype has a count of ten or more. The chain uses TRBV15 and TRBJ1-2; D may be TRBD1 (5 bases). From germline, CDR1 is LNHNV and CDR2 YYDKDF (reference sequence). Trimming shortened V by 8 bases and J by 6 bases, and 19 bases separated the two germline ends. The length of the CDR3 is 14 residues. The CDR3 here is CATGAERGVDGYTF. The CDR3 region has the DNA TGTGCCACCGGAGCTGAAAGGGGAGTGGATGGCTACACCTTC.